This TCR beta chain was identified during a study of response to subunit inactivated influenza vaccine. Germline CDR1 and CDR2: SGDLS and YYNGEE. This CDR3 is built from 17 residues. V shed 4 bases and J shed 3 bases, with 20 bases lying between them. TCRdb re-called the RT-PCR reads with MiXCR, one entry per CDR3 protein. There are around 480,000 distinct CDR3 sequences in the sample; more than 15% occur only once, and 2.5% to 3.5% lies in the top ten. The source of this sequence is a man aged 50-75 years who received an inactivated influenza vaccine. This rearrangement joins TRBV9 to TRBJ2-4; D might be TRBD1 (5 bases). Source: CD4+ T cells sorted from PBMCs, taken less than 30 months after vaccination. CDR3 DNA sequence: TGTGCCAGCAGCCCTACAGGACGGGCGAAGGGCAAAAACATTCAGTACTTC. This gives the protein CASSPTGRAKGKNIQYF.